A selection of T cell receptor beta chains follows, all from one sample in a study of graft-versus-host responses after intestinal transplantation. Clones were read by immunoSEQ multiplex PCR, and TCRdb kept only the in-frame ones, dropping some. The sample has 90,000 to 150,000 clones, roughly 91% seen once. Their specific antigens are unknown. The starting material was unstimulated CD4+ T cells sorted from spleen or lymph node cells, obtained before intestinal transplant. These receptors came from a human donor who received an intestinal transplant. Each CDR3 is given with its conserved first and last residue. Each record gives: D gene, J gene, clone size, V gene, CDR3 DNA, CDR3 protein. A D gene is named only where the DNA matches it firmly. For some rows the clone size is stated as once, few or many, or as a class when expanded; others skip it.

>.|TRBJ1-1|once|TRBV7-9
TGTGCCAGCAGCCCTTGGACTGAAGCTTTCTTT
CASSPWTEAFF
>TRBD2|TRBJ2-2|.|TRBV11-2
TGTGCCAGCAGCTTAAATGTGCGGGAGGGGGGCACCGGGGAGCTGTTTTTT
CASSLNVREGGTGELFF
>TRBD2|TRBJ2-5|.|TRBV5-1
TGCGCCAGCAGTTACGGACTAGCGGGAGGGCCGTCGGAGACCCAGTACTTC
CASSYGLAGGPSETQYF
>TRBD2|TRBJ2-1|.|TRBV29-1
TGCAGCGTTGGAGGACTAGCCGGATTTGAGCAGTTCTTC
CSVGGLAGFEQFF
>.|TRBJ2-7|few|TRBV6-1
TGTGCCAGCAGTGAAGGGTACGAGCAGTACTTC
CASSEGYEQYF
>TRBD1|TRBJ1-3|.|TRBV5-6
TGTGCCAGCGGTGGGACAGCCTCTGGAAACACCATATATTTT
CASGGTASGNTIYF
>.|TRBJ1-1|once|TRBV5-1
TGCGCCAGCAGCTTGTTCGGGAACACTGAAGCTTTCTTT
CASSLFGNTEAFF
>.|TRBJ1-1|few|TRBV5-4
TGTGCCAGCAGCGGGAACACTGAAGCTTTCTTT
CASSGNTEAFF
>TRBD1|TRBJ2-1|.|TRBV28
TGTGCCAGCAGTACACCGGGACAGGGGTACAATGAGCAGTTCTTC
CASSTPGQGYNEQFF
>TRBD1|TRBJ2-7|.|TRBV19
TGTGCCAGTAGCCGGGTCGGACAGGGGGCCTACGAGCAGTACTTC
CASSRVGQGAYEQYF
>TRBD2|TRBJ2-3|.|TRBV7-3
TGTGCCAGCAGCCTAGCGGGATTAGGCACAGATACGCAGTATTTT
CASSLAGLGTDTQYF
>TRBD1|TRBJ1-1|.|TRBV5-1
TGCGCCAGCAGCTTGCGACAGGGGAACACTGAAGCTTTCTTT
CASSLRQGNTEAFF
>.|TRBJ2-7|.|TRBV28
TGTGCCAGCAGTTCCCTCACCGCCCGCTACGAGCAGTACTTC
CASSSLTARYEQYF
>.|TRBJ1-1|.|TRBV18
TGTGCCAGCTCTCCAAGGGTCGTGGATAGCACTGAAGCTTTCTTT
CASSPRVVDSTEAFF
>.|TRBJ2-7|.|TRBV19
TGTGCCAGTAGTGATCGGACCCTCTCGTGGGAGCAGTACTTC
CASSDRTLSWEQYF
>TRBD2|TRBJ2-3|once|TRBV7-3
TGTGCCAGCAGCCGGTCCGGCGCGGGGGGAGATACGCAGTATTTT
CASSRSGAGGDTQYF
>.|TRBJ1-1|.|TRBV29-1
TGCAGCGTTCGCGACGCTGAAGCTTTCTTT
CSVRDAEAFF
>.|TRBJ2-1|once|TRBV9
TGTGCCAGCAGCGTAGGGGTTGTAAATGAGCAGTTCTTC
CASSVGVVNEQFF
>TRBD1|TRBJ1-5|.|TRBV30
TGTGCCTGGAGTTCCTCAGGGGGCCTTCAGCCCCAGCATTTT
CAWSSSGGLQPQHF
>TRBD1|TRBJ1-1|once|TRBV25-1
TGTGCCAGCAGTGCATACAGGGGTTCCACTGAAGCTTTCTTT
CASSAYRGSTEAFF
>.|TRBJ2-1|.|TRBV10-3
TGTGCCATCAGGATTAGCGGAAGCTCCTACAATGAGCAGTTCTTC
CAIRISGSSYNEQFF
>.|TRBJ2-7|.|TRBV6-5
TGTGCCAGCAGTTATCATTTTTGGTACGAGCAGTACTTC
CASSYHFWYEQYF